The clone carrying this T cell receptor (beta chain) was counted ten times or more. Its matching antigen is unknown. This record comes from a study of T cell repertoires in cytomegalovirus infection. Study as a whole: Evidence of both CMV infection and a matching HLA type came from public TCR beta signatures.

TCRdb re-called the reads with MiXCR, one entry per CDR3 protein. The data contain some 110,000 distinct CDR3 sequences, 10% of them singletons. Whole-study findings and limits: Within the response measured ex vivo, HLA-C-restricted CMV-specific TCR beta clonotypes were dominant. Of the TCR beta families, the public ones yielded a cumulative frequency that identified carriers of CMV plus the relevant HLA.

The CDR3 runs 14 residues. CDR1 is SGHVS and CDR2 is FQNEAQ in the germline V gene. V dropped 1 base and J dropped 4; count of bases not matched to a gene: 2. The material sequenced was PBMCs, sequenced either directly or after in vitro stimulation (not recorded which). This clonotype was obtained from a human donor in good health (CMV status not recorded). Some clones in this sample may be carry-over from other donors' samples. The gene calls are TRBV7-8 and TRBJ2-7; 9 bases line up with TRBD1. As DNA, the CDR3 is TGTGCCAGCAGCTTAGGGGACAGGGATTACGAGCAGTACTTC. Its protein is CASSLGDRDYEQYF.